This TCR beta chain was recovered during a study of lymphopenia after photon versus proton radiotherapy. Measured with immunoSEQ multiplex PCR; TCRdb has only the in-frame clones, and not every one. The sample records more than 70,000 clones, around 88% being singletons. The CDR3 spans 10 residues. Trimming removed 3 bases at V and 8 bases at J, with 5 bases between. The germline V gene has CDR1 DFQATT and CDR2 SNEGSKA (reference sequence). Concerning this clone itself: Its antigen is currently unknown.

General study results and limits: Oligoclonal CD8+ Temra expansion after nadir drove photon patients' diversity drop. A bigger post-nadir fall in TCR diversity correlated inversely with survival time in deceased patients. Relative stability marked proton patients; photon patients lost diversity and naive cells. Survival link was tested only in deceased patients; proton benefit remains a possibility.

This receptor was obtained from a man in his 60s with pancreatic cancer. The V call is TRBV20-1, the J call TRBJ2-1; unclear D gene. The specimen was peripheral blood, collected from a patient treated with proton-based radiotherapy. CDR3 DNA: TGCAGTGCTAGGCACGATGAGCAGTTCTTC. Translating gives CSARHDEQFF.